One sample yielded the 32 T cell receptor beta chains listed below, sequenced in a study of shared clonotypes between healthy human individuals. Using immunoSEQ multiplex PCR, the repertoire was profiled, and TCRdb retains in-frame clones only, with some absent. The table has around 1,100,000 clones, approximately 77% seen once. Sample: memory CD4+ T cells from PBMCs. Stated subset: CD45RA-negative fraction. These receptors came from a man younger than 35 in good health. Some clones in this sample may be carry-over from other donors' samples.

DNA of the CDR3: TGTGCCAGCAGTCTCGGGGAGGCGAAGAACACTGAAGCTTTCTTT. It codes for CASSLGEAKNTEAFF. The J gene is TRBJ1-1, the V gene TRBV6-6; no clear D gene. Trimming removed 5 bases at V and 1 base at J, with 14 bases between. Germline V gene sequence: CDR1 MNHNY, CDR2 SVGAGI (reference sequence). The CDR3 covers 15 residues.

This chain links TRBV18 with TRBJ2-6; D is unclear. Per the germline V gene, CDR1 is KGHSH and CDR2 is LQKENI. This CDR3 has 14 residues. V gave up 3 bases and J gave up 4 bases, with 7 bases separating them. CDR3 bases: TGTGCCAGCTCACCCCAACGGGGGGCCAACGTCCTGACTTTC. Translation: CASSPQRGANVLTF.

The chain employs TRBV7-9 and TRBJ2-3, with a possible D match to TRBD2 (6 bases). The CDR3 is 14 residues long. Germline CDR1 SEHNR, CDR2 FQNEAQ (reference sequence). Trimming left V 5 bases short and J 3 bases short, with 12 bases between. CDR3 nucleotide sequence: TGTGCCAGCAGCATGACACGGGAGACAGATACGCAGTATTTT. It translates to CASSMTRETDTQYF.

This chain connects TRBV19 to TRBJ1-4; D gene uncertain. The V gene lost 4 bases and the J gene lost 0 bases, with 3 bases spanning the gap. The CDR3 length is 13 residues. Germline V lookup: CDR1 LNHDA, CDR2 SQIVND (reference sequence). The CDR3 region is CASSRSTNEKLFF. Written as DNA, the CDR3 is TGTGCCAGTAGTAGATCAACTAATGAAAAACTGTTTTTT.

The CDR3 DNA follows: TGCGCCAGCAGCCCATTAGGGGATATCAATGAGCAGTTCTTC. Encoded protein: CASSPLGDINEQFF. V and J are TRBV5-1 and TRBJ2-1, with a possible D match to TRBD1 (5 bases). Trimming took 4 bases from V and 6 from J, leaving 14 bases between them. CDR1 is SGHRS and CDR2 is YFSETQ in the germline V gene. The CDR3 totals 14 residues.

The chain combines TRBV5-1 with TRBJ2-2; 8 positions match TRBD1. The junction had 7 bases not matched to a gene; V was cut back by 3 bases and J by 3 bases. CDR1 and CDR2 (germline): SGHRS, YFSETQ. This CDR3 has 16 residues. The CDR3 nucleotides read TGCGCCAGCAGCTCCCAACCGACAGGGGACACCGGGGAGCTGTTTTTT. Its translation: CASSSQPTGDTGELFF.

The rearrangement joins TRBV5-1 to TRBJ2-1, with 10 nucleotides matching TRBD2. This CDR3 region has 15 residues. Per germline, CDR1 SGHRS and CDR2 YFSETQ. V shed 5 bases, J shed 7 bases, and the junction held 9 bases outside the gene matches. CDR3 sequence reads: CASRAGTSEGNEQFF. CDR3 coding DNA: TGCGCCAGCAGAGCCGGGACTAGCGAGGGGAATGAGCAGTTCTTC.

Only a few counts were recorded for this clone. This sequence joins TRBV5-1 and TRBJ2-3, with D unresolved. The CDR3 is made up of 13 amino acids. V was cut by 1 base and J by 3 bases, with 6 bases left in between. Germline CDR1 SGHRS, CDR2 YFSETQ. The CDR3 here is CASSLSRTDTQYF. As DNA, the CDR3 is TGCGCCAGCAGCTTGAGCAGGACAGATACGCAGTATTTT.

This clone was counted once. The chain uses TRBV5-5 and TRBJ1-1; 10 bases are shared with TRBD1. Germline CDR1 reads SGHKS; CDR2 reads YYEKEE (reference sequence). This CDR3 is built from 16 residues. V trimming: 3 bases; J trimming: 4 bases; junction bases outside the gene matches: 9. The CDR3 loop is CASSSISGQGGTEAFF. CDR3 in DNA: TGTGCCAGCAGCTCCATATCCGGACAGGGGGGCACTGAAGCTTTCTTT.

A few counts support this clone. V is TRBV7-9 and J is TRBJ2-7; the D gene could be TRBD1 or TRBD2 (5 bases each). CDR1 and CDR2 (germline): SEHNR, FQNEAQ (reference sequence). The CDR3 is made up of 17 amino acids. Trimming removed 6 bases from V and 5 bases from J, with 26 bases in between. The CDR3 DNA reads TGTGCCAGCAGTGTGTCCCGGGGCTATGGGCTCGGGGACGAGCAGTACTTC. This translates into CASSVSRGYGLGDEQYF.

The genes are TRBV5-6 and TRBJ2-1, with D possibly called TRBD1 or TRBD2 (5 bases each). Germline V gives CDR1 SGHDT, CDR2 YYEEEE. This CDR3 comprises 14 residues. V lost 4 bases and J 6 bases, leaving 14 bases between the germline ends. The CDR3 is CASSTTGTVNEQFF. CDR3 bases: TGTGCCAGCAGCACAACCGGGACCGTCAATGAGCAGTTCTTC.

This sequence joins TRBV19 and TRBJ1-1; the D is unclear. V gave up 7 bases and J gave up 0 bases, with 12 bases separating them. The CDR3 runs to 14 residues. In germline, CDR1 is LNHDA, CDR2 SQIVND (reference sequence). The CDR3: CASTPQTMNTEAFF. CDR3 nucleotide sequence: TGTGCCAGTACCCCCCAGACTATGAACACTGAAGCTTTCTTT.

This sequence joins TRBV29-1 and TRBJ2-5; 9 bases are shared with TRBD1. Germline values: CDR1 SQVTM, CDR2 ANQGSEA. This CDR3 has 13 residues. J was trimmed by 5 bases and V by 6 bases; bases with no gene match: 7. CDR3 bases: TGCAGCGTGGAAACAGGGGGCCGGGAGACCCAGTACTTC. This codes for CSVETGGRETQYF.

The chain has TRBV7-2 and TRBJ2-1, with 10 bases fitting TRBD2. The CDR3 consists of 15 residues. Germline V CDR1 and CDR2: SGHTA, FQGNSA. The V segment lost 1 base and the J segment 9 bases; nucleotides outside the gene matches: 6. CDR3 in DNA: TGTGCCAGCAGCTTAGACCTAGCGGGAGAAGGTGAGCAGTTCTTC. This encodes CASSLDLAGEGEQFF.

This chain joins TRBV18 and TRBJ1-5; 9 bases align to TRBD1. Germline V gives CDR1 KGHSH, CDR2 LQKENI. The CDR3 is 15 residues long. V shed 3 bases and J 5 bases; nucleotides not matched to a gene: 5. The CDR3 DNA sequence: TGTGCCAGCTCACCGGGACAGGGTAAGGATCAGCCCCAGCATTTT. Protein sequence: CASSPGQGKDQPQHF.

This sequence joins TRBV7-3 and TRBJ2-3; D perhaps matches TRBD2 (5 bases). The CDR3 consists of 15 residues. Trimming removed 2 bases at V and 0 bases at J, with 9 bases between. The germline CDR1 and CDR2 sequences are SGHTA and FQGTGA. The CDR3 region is CASSLGLASTDTQYF. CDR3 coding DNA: TGTGCCAGCAGCTTAGGTCTAGCTAGCACAGATACGCAGTATTTT.

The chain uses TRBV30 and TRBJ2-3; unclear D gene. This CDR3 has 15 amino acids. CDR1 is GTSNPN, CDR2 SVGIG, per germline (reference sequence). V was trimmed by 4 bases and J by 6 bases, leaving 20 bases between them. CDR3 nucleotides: TGTGCCTGGACCCCCCGGCCCATACGAGTCGATACGCAGTATTTT. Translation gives CAWTPRPIRVDTQYF.

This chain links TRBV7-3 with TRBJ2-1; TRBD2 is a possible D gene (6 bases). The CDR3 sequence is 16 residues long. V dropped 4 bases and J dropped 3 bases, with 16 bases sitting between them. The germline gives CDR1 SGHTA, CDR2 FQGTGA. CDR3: CASSSGGSGVYNEQFF. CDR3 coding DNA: TGTGCCAGCAGCTCCGGGGGTAGCGGTGTCTACAATGAGCAGTTCTTC.

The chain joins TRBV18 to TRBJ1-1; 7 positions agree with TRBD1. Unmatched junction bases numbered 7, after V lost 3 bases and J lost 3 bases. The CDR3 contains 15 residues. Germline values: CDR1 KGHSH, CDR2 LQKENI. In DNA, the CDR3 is TGTGCCAGCTCACCGATAGAACAGGGGTACACTGAAGCTTTCTTT. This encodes CASSPIEQGYTEAFF.

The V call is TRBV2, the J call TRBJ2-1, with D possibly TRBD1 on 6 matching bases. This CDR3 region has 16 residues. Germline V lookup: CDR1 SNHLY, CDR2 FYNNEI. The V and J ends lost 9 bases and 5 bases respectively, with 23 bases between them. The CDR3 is CASQDSRDISDNEQFF. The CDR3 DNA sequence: TGTGCCAGTCAAGACAGCCGGGACATTTCCGACAATGAGCAGTTCTTC.

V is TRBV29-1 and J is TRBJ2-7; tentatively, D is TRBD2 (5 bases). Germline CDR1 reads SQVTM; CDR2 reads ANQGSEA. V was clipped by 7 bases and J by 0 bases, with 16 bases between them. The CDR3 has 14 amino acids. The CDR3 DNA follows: TGCAGCGCAGGCCCGGGATTCAGCTCCTACGAGCAGTACTTC. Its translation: CSAGPGFSSYEQYF.

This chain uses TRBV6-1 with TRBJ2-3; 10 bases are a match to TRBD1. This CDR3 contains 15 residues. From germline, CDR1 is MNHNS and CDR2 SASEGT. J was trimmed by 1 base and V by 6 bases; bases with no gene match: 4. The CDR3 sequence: CASRGQGKGTDTQYF. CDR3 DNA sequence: TGTGCCAGCAGGGGACAGGGGAAAGGCACAGATACGCAGTATTTT.

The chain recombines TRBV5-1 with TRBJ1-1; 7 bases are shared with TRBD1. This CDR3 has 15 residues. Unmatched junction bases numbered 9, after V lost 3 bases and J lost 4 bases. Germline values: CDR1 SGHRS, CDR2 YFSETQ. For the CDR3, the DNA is TGCGCCAGCAGCTCGACAGGGTTAGGTGGCACTGAAGCTTTCTTT. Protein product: CASSSTGLGGTEAFF.

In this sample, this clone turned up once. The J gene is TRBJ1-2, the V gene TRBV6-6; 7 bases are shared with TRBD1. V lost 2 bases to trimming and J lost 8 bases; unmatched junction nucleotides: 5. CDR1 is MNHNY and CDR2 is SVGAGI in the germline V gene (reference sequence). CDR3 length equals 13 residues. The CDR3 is CASSYKGAQGYTF. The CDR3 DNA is TGTGCCAGCAGTTACAAGGGGGCGCAGGGCTACACCTTC.

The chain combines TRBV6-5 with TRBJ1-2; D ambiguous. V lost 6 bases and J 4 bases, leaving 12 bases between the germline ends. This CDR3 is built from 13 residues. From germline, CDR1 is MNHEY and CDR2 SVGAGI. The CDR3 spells CASSPSEIYGYTF. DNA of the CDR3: TGTGCCAGCAGCCCTTCGGAGATCTATGGCTACACCTTC.

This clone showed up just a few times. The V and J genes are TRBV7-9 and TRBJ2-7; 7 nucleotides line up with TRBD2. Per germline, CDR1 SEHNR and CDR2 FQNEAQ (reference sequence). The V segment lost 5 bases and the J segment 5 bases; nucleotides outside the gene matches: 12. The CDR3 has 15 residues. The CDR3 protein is CASSEMAGVLNEQYF. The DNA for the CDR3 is TGTGCCAGCAGCGAGATGGCGGGGGTTCTCAACGAGCAGTACTTC. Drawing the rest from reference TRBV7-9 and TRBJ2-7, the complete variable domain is DTGVSQNPRHKITKRGQNVTFRCDPISEHNRLYWYRQTLGQGPEFLTYFQNEAQLEKSRLLSDRFSAERPKGSFSTLEIQRTEQGDSAMYLCASSEMAGVLNEQYFGPGTRLTVT.

CDR3 DNA sequence: TGTGCCAGCAGCTTGGCCCTAGCAGGGGGAGAGGGCTACGAGCAGTACTTC. As protein: CASSLALAGGEGYEQYF. The genes are TRBV5-5 and TRBJ2-7; 7 bases fit TRBD1. This CDR3 spans 17 amino acids. Germline CDR1 SGHKS, CDR2 YYEKEE (reference sequence). The trim removed 0 bases at V and 3 bases at J, leaving 12 bases unmatched.

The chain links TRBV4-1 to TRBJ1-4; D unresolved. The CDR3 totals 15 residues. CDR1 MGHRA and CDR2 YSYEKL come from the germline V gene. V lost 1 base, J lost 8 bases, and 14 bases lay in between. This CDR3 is CASSQGGREKEKLFF. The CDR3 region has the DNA TGCGCCAGCAGCCAAGGAGGTCGGGAGAAGGAAAAACTGTTTTTT.

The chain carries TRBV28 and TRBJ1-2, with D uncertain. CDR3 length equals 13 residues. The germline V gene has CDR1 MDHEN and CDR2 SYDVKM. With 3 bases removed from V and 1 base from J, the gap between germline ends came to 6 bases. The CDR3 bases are TGTGCCAGCAGTTTGCGGAATAACTATGGCTACACCTTC. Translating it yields CASSLRNNYGYTF.

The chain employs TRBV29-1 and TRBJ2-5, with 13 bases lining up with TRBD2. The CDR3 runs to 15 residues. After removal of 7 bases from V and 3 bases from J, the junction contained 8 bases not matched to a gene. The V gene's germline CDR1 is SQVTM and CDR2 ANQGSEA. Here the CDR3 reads CSATGTSGTKETQYF. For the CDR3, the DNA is TGCAGCGCTACCGGGACTAGCGGGACTAAAGAGACCCAGTACTTC.

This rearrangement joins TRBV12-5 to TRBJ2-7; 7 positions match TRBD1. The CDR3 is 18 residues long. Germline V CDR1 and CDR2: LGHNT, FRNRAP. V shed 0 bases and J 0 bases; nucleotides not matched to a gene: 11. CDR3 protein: CASGLVPLGDRSSYEQYF. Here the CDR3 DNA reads TGTGCTAGTGGTTTGGTACCCCTGGGGGACAGAAGCTCCTACGAGCAGTACTTC.

The CDR3 is CASPGTLGGETQYF. DNA for the CDR3: TGTGCCAGCCCCGGAACCCTTGGGGGGGAGACCCAGTACTTC. The J gene is TRBJ2-5, the V gene TRBV7-3; D is perhaps TRBD2 (6 bases). Germline CDR1 and CDR2: SGHTA and FQGTGA. CDR3 length: 14 residues. The ends were cut back, 8 bases at V and 5 bases at J, with 18 bases in the middle.